Following are 8 T cell receptor beta chains from one sample sequenced in a study of blood T cell repertoires in COVID-19. Libraries were prepared by immunoSEQ multiplex PCR; TCRdb keeps only in-frame clonotypes and omits some of them. This table has a few hundred thousand clones, around 90% appearing once. Source material: PBMCs or T cells enriched from blood (not recorded which). The origin of the receptors is a woman aged 18-30 years with acute COVID-19.

The J gene is TRBJ1-2, the V gene TRBV7-8; 7 nucleotides agree with TRBD1. The trim removed 5 bases at V and 7 bases at J, leaving 13 bases unmatched. CDR3 length: 15 residues. CDR1 is SGHVS and CDR2 is FQNEAQ in the germline V gene. CDR3 loop: CASSPQGQSGLGYTF. The CDR3 DNA follows: TGTGCCAGCAGCCCCCAGGGACAGTCGGGCCTTGGCTACACCTTC.

J is TRBJ2-1 and V is TRBV5-6; TRBD1 is a possible D gene (6 bases). The CDR3 runs to 16 residues. V was cut by 3 bases and J by 1 base, with 14 bases left in between. Germline V gene data show CDR1 as SGHDT and CDR2 as YYEEEE. CDR3 DNA: TGTGCCAGCAGCTCGTCAGGGGAAGGGTCCTACAATGAGCAGTTCTTC. Its translation is CASSSSGEGSYNEQFF.

This chain joins TRBV28 and TRBJ2-1; TRBD1 is a possible D gene (6 bases). Germline V lookup: CDR1 MDHEN, CDR2 SYDVKM. CDR3 length: 12 amino acids. Trimming removed 3 bases at V and 6 bases at J, with 6 bases between. The CDR3 loop reads CASSFRGNEQFF. The CDR3 region has the DNA TGTGCCAGCAGTTTCAGGGGCAATGAGCAGTTCTTC.

This chain joins TRBV28 and TRBJ2-7, with 10 positions matching TRBD2. CDR3 length equals 13 residues. V was pared by 11 bases and J by 6 bases, with 10 bases of the junction left unmatched. Germline V CDR1 and CDR2: MDHEN, SYDVKM. The CDR3, as DNA: TGTGCCGGCCAGAGCGGGAGGGCCCTCGAGCAGTACTTC. Amino acid sequence: CAGQSGRALEQYF.

The V gene is TRBV7-3, the J gene TRBJ2-3; 13 positions match TRBD2. The J segment lost 7 bases and the V segment lost 2 bases, leaving 9 bases of the junction unmatched. The CDR3 is 17 amino acids. CDR1 SGHTA and CDR2 FQGTGA come from the germline V gene. The CDR3 here is CASSLYGGTSGTNTQYF. The CDR3 coding sequence is TGTGCCAGCAGCTTATATGGGGGGACTAGCGGGACAAATACGCAGTATTTT.

The sample holds one count of this clone. The gene calls are TRBV15 and TRBJ2-3, with 7 bases that match TRBD1. The CDR3 loop spans 18 amino acids. The germline CDR1 and CDR2 sequences are LNHNV and YYDKDF (reference sequence). Trimming took 3 bases from V and 4 from J; bases not matched to a gene: 16. The DNA of the CDR3 is TGTGCCACCAGCAGCCAAAACTTGGGAACAGGGGATGCAGATACGCAGTATTTT. Its protein product is CATSSQNLGTGDADTQYF.

The chain joins TRBV6-1 to TRBJ1-6; a possible D gene is TRBD1 (6 bases). Per the germline V gene, CDR1 is MNHNS and CDR2 is SASEGT. This CDR3 spans 14 amino acids. V was trimmed by 3 bases and J by 10 bases, leaving 13 bases between them. The CDR3 region is CASSDRSGESPLHF. The CDR3, as DNA: TGTGCCAGCAGTGATCGGTCAGGGGAATCACCCCTCCACTTT.

This sequence joins TRBV18 and TRBJ2-1, with 8 positions matching TRBD1. V trimming: 2 bases; J trimming: 7 bases; junction bases outside the gene matches: 4. This CDR3 spans 14 amino acids. Germline CDR1 is KGHSH and CDR2 is LQKENI. CDR3 in amino acids: CASSPGDRRNEQFF. The CDR3 nucleotides read TGTGCCAGCTCACCAGGGGACAGGCGGAATGAGCAGTTCTTC.